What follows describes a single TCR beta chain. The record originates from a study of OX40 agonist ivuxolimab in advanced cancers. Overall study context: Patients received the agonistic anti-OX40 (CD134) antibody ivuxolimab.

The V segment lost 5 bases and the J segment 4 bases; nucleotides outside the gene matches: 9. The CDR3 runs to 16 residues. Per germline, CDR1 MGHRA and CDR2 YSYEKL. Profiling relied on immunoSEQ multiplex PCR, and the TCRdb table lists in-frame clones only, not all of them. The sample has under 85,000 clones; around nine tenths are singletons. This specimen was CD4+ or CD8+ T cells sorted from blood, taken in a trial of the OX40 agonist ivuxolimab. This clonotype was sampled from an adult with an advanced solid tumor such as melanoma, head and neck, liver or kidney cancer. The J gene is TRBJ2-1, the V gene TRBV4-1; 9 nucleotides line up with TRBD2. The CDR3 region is CASSRLGLASYNEQFF. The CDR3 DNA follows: TGCGCCAGCAGCAGATTGGGACTAGCATCTTACAATGAGCAGTTCTTC.